This is a list of T cell receptor beta chains from one sample in a study of blood T cells in healthy people across ages. TCRdb called the 5' RACE reads again in MiXCR, with one record for every CDR3 protein. In the table there are roughly 900,000 distinct CDR3 sequences, around 46% of which are singletons. Material: blood. These receptors all come from a man aged 25-45 years in good health. Both conserved end residues are part of each CDR3. D genes are given only for firm matches. Size values are once, few and many counts, or a class for expanded clones, and some rows have none.

D gene,J gene,V gene,clone size,CDR3 DNA,CDR3 protein
NA,TRBJ2-2,TRBV27,NA,TGTGCCAGCAGTTTTTACCCCGGGGAGCTGTTTTTT,CASSFYPGELFF
TRBD2,TRBJ2-3,TRBV28,NA,TGTGCCAGCAGTTTAGGCCTATTAGCGGGAGTGGGTACGCAGTATTTT,CASSLGLLAGVGTQYF
TRBD1,TRBJ1-4,TRBV12-3/TRBV12-4,NA,TGTGCCAGCAGATCCAGGCAGGGGGTGGGAAAACTGTTTTTT,CASRSRQGVGKLFF
TRBD2,TRBJ2-5,TRBV2,few,TGTGCCAGCAGTCCATTTACTAGCGGGGGAGAGACCCAGTACTTC,CASSPFTSGGETQYF
NA,TRBJ1-6,TRBV27,NA,TGTGCCAGCAGTCCCTCACAAATCTCACCCCTCCACTTT,CASSPSQISPLHF
NA,TRBJ1-4,TRBV6-5,NA,TGTGCCAGCAGCCCCGACGTGCCAACTAATGAAAAACTGTTTTTT,CASSPDVPTNEKLFF
NA,TRBJ2-7,TRBV6-5,few,TGTGCCAGCAGTTACCACGCCCCAGGGACTGCCGCCTACGAGCAGTACTTC,CASSYHAPGTAAYEQYF
NA,TRBJ1-5,TRBV5-1,many,TGCGCCAGCAGCCGCGACAGCGATCAGCCCCAGCATTTT,CASSRDSDQPQHF
TRBD1,TRBJ2-1,TRBV28,few,TGTGCCAGCAGTCTTACGGACAGGAGCTCCTACAATGAGCAGTTCTTC,CASSLTDRSSYNEQFF
NA,TRBJ2-7,TRBV29-1,many,TGCAGCGTCTCGGCTCGCTACGAGCAGTACTTC,CSVSARYEQYF
TRBD2,TRBJ2-1,TRBV11-2,NA,TGTGCCAGCGTGAGGGGAGGGTACAATGGGCAGTTCTTC,CASVRGGYNGQFF
TRBD2,TRBJ2-6,TRBV4-1,NA,TGCGCCAGCAGCCAAGAAGGGAGCGGGGGGGCGCTTGGGGCCAACGTCCTGACTTTC,CASSQEGSGGALGANVLTF
TRBD1,TRBJ1-6,TRBV7-3,many,TGTGCCAGCAGCTTTCGGGACAGGGGATCACCCCTCCACTTT,CASSFRDRGSPLHF
NA,TRBJ2-7,TRBV6-5,few,TGTGCCAGCAGTTACTCGGCCAGGGGCTCCTACGAGCAGTACTTC,CASSYSARGSYEQYF
TRBD1,TRBJ1-2,TRBV6-5,NA,TGTGCCAGCGCCAGGGACAGGGTGAAATATGGCTACACCTTC,CASARDRVKYGYTF
NA,TRBJ2-1,TRBV7-2,NA,TGTGCCAGCAGCGGACGACAAGGCAATGAGCAGTTCTTC,CASSGRQGNEQFF
NA,TRBJ2-6,TRBV6-1,few,TGTGCCAGCAGTCCGGGACAAAGTAGCTCTGGGGCCAACGTCCTGACTTTC,CASSPGQSSSGANVLTF
TRBD2,TRBJ2-5,TRBV20-1,NA,TGCAGTGCTAGAGTCCCACTAGCGGGACAAGAGACCCAGTACTTC,CSARVPLAGQETQYF
TRBD1,TRBJ2-5,TRBV5-6,NA,TGTGCCAGCAGCCGAGGACAGGGCCCCCAAGAGACCCAGTACTTC,CASSRGQGPQETQYF
NA,TRBJ2-4,TRBV15,NA,TGTGCCACCAGCAGAGAAGTGACCCTACTAGCCAAAAACATTCAGTACTTC,CATSREVTLLAKNIQYF
NA,TRBJ1-6,TRBV3-1,NA,TGTGCCAGCAGCCAGGCACGGGCTTCACCCCTCCACTTT,CASSQARASPLHF
NA,TRBJ2-7,TRBV7-2,NA,TGTGCCAGCAGCCCCCTCACGACGGGGGAGTACTTC,CASSPLTTGEYF